These 5 T cell receptor beta chains were sequenced from one sample in a study of PD-1 blockade in classical Hodgkin lymphoma. This table comes from immunoSEQ multiplex PCR, and its TCRdb copy is limited to in-frame clones, with some not included. The sample lists around 28,000 clones; roughly 80% were seen once. Time point denoted: cycle 4 day 1 (C4D1), after 6 weeks of nivolumab. All patients experienced relapse after autologous stem cell transplantation, and brentuximab vedotin exposure was variable. Researchers report purifying CD4+ T cells from thawed PBMCs by magnetic negative selection. The source was CD4+ T cells from blood, collected before the fourth cycle of nivolumab. The receptors here all came from a human donor with classical Hodgkin lymphoma.

The CDR3 region is CASRLGQGSNQPQHF. In nucleotides, the CDR3 is TGTGCCAGTAGACTAGGACAGGGGTCCAATCAGCCCCAGCATTTT. The chain has TRBV19 and TRBJ1-5; 9 nucleotides match TRBD1. Germline V lookup: CDR1 LNHDA, CDR2 SQIVND (reference sequence). The V segment lost 6 bases and the J segment 3 bases; nucleotides outside the gene matches: 6. The CDR3 spans 15 residues.

The rearrangement joins TRBV7-9 to TRBJ2-5; 10 nucleotides agree with TRBD1. Trimming took 2 bases from V and 6 from J; bases not matched to a gene: 3. From germline, CDR1 is SEHNR and CDR2 FQNEAQ (reference sequence). The CDR3 totals 14 residues. CDR3 residues: CASSLLGQGKTQYF. The CDR3, as DNA: TGTGCCAGCAGCTTATTGGGACAGGGGAAGACCCAGTACTTC.

The rearrangement joins TRBV5-1 to TRBJ1-3; no reliable D call. There are 14 residues in the CDR3. Germline V CDR1 and CDR2: SGHRS, YFSETQ. Between the trimmed V and J ends, which lost 0 bases and 2 bases, there was a span of 6 bases. This CDR3 is CASSLEGTGNTIYF. The CDR3 bases are TGCGCCAGCAGCTTGGAAGGGACTGGAAACACCATATATTTT.

This chain links TRBV9 with TRBJ1-4, with a tentative D call TRBD1 (5 bases). The CDR3 covers 19 residues. Germline CDR1 reads SGDLS; CDR2 reads YYNGEE. The V gene lost 4 bases and the J gene lost 6 bases, with 28 bases spanning the gap. The CDR3 region has the DNA TGTGCCAGCAGCTCGATACCAAGGGACCGATCGGGCAGAGATGAAAAACTGTTTTTT. It codes for CASSSIPRDRSGRDEKLFF.

The V call is TRBV10-3, the J call TRBJ2-5; the D gene is possibly TRBD1 (6 bases). Germline CDR1 reads ENHRY; CDR2 reads SYGVKD. The V gene lost 5 bases and the J gene lost 5 bases, with 12 bases spanning the gap. This CDR3 region has 13 residues. CDR3 coding DNA: TGTGCCATCAGTCCAGGGGTGGGCGAGACCCAGTACTTC. As protein: CAISPGVGETQYF.